This TCR beta chain came from a study of shared clonotypes between healthy human individuals (TCRdb year 2020). At the level of the whole study: The cohort included a few men and two women between 18 and 49 years of age. Per donor, three plates each were used for CD4 naive and CD4 memory, two for CD8 naive, and one for CD8 memory. The study deeply sequenced blood TCR repertoires of about 5 healthy adults to estimate repertoire size and the extent of clonotype sharing between individuals. To increase sequencing depth and limit assay-specific biases, different laboratories used diverse techniques to prepare libraries and sequence TCR repertoires. Each donor's leukapheresis produced roughly between roughly 0.85 and 9.5 billion PBMCs. Summary of the overall study and its limitations: Across several donors, about 4.5% of naive CD4, roughly 3.4% of naive CD8, 2.3% of memory CD4, and over 0.35% of memory CD8 clonotypes were shared. Pairwise subsampling led to the expectation that sequencing depth would affect the degree of clonotype sharing among donors. Because the study included a small number of donors, the genetic and exposure-history diversity represented was limited. Sampling was limited to blood, and TCR repertoires in tissue likely differ from TCR repertoires in blood. Even with the large sequencing depth, rarefaction of the sorted-subset datasets indicated that sequencing was incomplete. Clonotypes shared by all four sorted-subset donors showed higher generation probabilities than non-shared clonotypes. Estimated clonotype richness was generally larger for naive than for memory subsets.

TCR CDR3 regions were amplified from genomic DNA by multiplex PCR using the deep immunoSEQ assay. Genomic DNA extracted from each cell subset was distributed evenly over all wells of several immunoSEQ 96-well plates, and each plate served as one replicate. For sorted subsets, each replicate PCR was loaded with around 200 ng genomic DNA, equivalent to about 33,000 T cell genomes. Purified libraries were measured with a Qubit 3.0 fluorometer, size-checked on a Bioanalyzer 2100, and measured again with the KAPA Library Quantification kit. A separate single-read 150-cycle Illumina NextSeq 550 flow cell was used to sequence each immunoSEQ 96-well plate. The paper's data handling went like this. Because the immunoSEQ output included only junctional sequences and no quality scores, the filtering could not be the same as the filtering used for full-length reads. To assign V/J genes and CDR3, sequences were annotated against IMGT germline references using PyIR, a Python wrapper for IgBLAST v1.9. Reads were filtered out if the reads had weak V/J assignments (E-value above 1e-6), no CDR3, stop codons, out-of-frame junctions, or ambiguous translated residues. V3J clonotypes were defined as sequences sharing the same inferred V gene, J gene, and CDR3 amino acid sequence. The percentage overlap between two repertoires was calculated by dividing the number of shared unique clonotypes by the size of the smaller repertoire. Repertoire richness was assessed with RTK rarefaction, the Chao1 estimator, and Recon v2.1 estimates of unobserved clonotypes. Generation probabilities were computed with OLGA for all TCRbeta clonotypes obtained by the gDNA method from several donors. The immuneACCESS repertoire file appears here via TCRdb, limited to in-frame rearrangements. These files lack a portion of the clones; in checked studies, under half of the deficit traces to unresolved V genes, and the cause of the others is not known. For V, J and clone size, that table is used; D and trimming come from the DNA. This sample is represented by 1.5 million to 2.5 million clones; about 94% of them were singletons. The ten largest clones add up to less than 1.5% of the sample.

A word on this clone: Its antigen target is currently unknown. No much larger clone exists at a distance of one base, and base qualities are not known.

CD8 naive samples consisted of CD45RO-negative cells that were positively selected for CCR7, yielding a CD45RA+CCR7+ population without TemRA cells. Healthy HIV-negative adults with no recently reported acute infections or vaccinations were included as donors. Every donor was a Caucasian adult living in Nashville, Tennessee, USA. Blood was obtained by leukapheresis, after which PBMCs were separated by Ficoll-Histopaque density gradient centrifugation and cryopreserved in liquid nitrogen vapor phase. Purity and quantity of every magnetically sorted T cell population were checked by analytical flow cytometry. From each sorted fraction, genomic DNA was isolated and quantified by UV absorbance on a Nanodrop 2000c. From a lookup of the germline V gene, CDR1 and CDR2 are MNHEY and SVGAGI. The V end loses 4 bases and the J end loses 4 bases, and a stretch of 10 bases separates them. The CDR3 measures 13 amino acids from cysteine to phenylalanine. The read is trimmed to its CDR3 DNA, 39 bases read in frame from base 1.

The specimen sequenced was naive CD8+ T cells sorted from blood. In the paper's terms, the cell subset or site label means: CD45RA+CCR7+. The source is a man younger than 35 in good health. This receptor chain uses TRBV6-5 and TRBJ1-2; D gene: possibly TRBD1, on 6 matching bases. The nucleotide sequence reads TGTGCCAGCAGTTCCGGACAGCTCTATGGCTACACCTTC. Its protein product is CASSSGQLYGYTF.